A selection of T cell receptor beta chains follows, all from one sample in a study of technical replicates of blood from four donors. Repertoires were generated with immunoSEQ multiplex PCR, while TCRdb's copy carries only in-frame clones and drops some. The data hold roughly 52,000 clones, with about 96% observed a single time. The specimen sequenced was PBMCs. These receptors came from a human donor in good health. Some clones in this sample may be carry-over from other donors' samples. Each CDR3 is given with its conserved first and last residue. Each record gives: J gene, clone size, D gene, V gene, CDR3 DNA, CDR3 protein. A D gene is named only where the DNA matches it firmly. The size field is filled for only some rows; it gives once, few, many or a size class.

j_gene: TRBJ1-1
abundance: NA
d_gene: NA
v_gene: TRBV4-3
CDR3nt: TGCGCCAGCAGCCAAGATAAGAACACTGAAGCTTTCTTT
CDR3aa: CASSQDKNTEAFF

j_gene: TRBJ1-2
abundance: NA
d_gene: NA
v_gene: TRBV10-3
CDR3nt: TGTGCCATCATGCCCAGTTCTAACTATGGCTACACCTTC
CDR3aa: CAIMPSSNYGYTF

j_gene: TRBJ2-2
abundance: NA
d_gene: NA
v_gene: TRBV9
CDR3nt: TGTGCCAGCAGCGCCAGTTTGGGCTCCGGGGGGCGCGAGCTGTTTTTT
CDR3aa: CASSASLGSGGRELFF

j_gene: TRBJ2-1
abundance: NA
d_gene: NA
v_gene: TRBV11-2
CDR3nt: TGTGCCAGCAGCCTACGACTAGTTCAGTTCTTC
CDR3aa: CASSLRLVQFF

j_gene: TRBJ1-1
abundance: NA
d_gene: TRBD1
v_gene: TRBV28
CDR3nt: TGTGCCAGCAGTTCCTTTTCGACAGGGGGTAACACTGAAGCTTTCTTT
CDR3aa: CASSSFSTGGNTEAFF

j_gene: TRBJ1-6
abundance: once
d_gene: NA
v_gene: TRBV30
CDR3nt: TGTACCTGGAGTCTCCTCTATAATTCACCCCTCCACTTT
CDR3aa: CTWSLLYNSPLHF

j_gene: TRBJ2-3
abundance: NA
d_gene: TRBD2
v_gene: TRBV5-1
CDR3nt: TGCGCCAGCAGCCGCGGACTAGCGGGGACTAGCACAGATACGCAGTATTTT
CDR3aa: CASSRGLAGTSTDTQYF

j_gene: TRBJ2-7
abundance: NA
d_gene: TRBD2
v_gene: TRBV7-2
CDR3nt: TGTGCCAGCGCGCGGGGGGCCAACCACGAGCAGTACTTC
CDR3aa: CASARGANHEQYF

j_gene: TRBJ1-2
abundance: NA
d_gene: NA
v_gene: TRBV14
CDR3nt: TGTGCCAGCAGCCCCCTAGGGAGGGAAGCCTATGGCTACACCTTC
CDR3aa: CASSPLGREAYGYTF

j_gene: TRBJ1-1
abundance: NA
d_gene: TRBD1
v_gene: TRBV25-1
CDR3nt: TGTGCCAGCAGGACAGGGATTGAAGCTTTCTTT
CDR3aa: CASRTGIEAFF

j_gene: TRBJ1-4
abundance: NA
d_gene: NA
v_gene: TRBV4-1
CDR3nt: TGCGCCAGCAGTAAGACGGGAACTAATGAAAAACTGTTTTTT
CDR3aa: CASSKTGTNEKLFF

j_gene: TRBJ1-1
abundance: NA
d_gene: NA
v_gene: TRBV7-2
CDR3nt: TGTGCCAGCAGCTTAGCCGGGGGGAAAGCTTTCTTT
CDR3aa: CASSLAGGKAFF

j_gene: TRBJ2-7
abundance: NA
d_gene: TRBD1
v_gene: TRBV30
CDR3nt: TGTGCCTGCATCGGGGACAGGATCTCCGAGCAGTACTTC
CDR3aa: CACIGDRISEQYF

j_gene: TRBJ2-7
abundance: NA
d_gene: TRBD2
v_gene: TRBV13
CDR3nt: TGTGCCAGCAGCTTACTAGCGGTACCCTACGAGCAGTACTTC
CDR3aa: CASSLLAVPYEQYF

j_gene: TRBJ2-3
abundance: once
d_gene: TRBD1
v_gene: TRBV19
CDR3nt: TGTGCCAGTAGTCCGGACAGGGGTTCAGATACGCAGTATTTT
CDR3aa: CASSPDRGSDTQYF

j_gene: TRBJ1-3
abundance: NA
d_gene: NA
v_gene: TRBV9
CDR3nt: TGTGCCAGCAGCCAAATGAGCGGGGTTCGAAACACCATATATTTT
CDR3aa: CASSQMSGVRNTIYF

j_gene: TRBJ2-2
abundance: NA
d_gene: NA
v_gene: TRBV4-1
CDR3nt: TGCGCCAGCAGTCTTAGCAGCACCGGGGAGCTGTTTTTT
CDR3aa: CASSLSSTGELFF

j_gene: TRBJ2-1
abundance: once
d_gene: NA
v_gene: TRBV19
CDR3nt: TGTGCCAGTAGTATAAGGGAGGAGCAGTTCTTC
CDR3aa: CASSIREEQFF

j_gene: TRBJ1-2
abundance: NA
d_gene: TRBD1
v_gene: TRBV2
CDR3nt: TGTGCCAGCTCCTCCGTGACAGGGGGTATTGCGGATGGCTACACCTTC
CDR3aa: CASSSVTGGIADGYTF

j_gene: TRBJ1-6
abundance: NA
d_gene: TRBD1
v_gene: TRBV27
CDR3nt: TGTGCCAGCAGTTGGGGGACAGGGTCTAATTCACCCCTCCACTTT
CDR3aa: CASSWGTGSNSPLHF

j_gene: TRBJ2-3
abundance: NA
d_gene: TRBD1
v_gene: TRBV7-2
CDR3nt: TGTGCCAGCAGCACTGGGACAGCGGTGTACACAGATACGCAGTATTTT
CDR3aa: CASSTGTAVYTDTQYF

j_gene: TRBJ2-1
abundance: NA
d_gene: TRBD1
v_gene: TRBV11-2
CDR3nt: TGTGCCAGCAGCTTAGTCAGGGGGAGCTCCTACAATGAGCAGTTCTTC
CDR3aa: CASSLVRGSSYNEQFF

j_gene: TRBJ2-7
abundance: once
d_gene: TRBD2
v_gene: TRBV5-1
CDR3nt: TGCGCCAGCAGCTTGGATACCACTAGCGGGAGTCGGCAGTACTTC
CDR3aa: CASSLDTTSGSRQYF

j_gene: TRBJ1-4
abundance: NA
d_gene: TRBD1
v_gene: TRBV16
CDR3nt: TGTGCCAGCAGCCTGAACAGGGGGACTAATGAAAAACTGTTTTTT
CDR3aa: CASSLNRGTNEKLFF

j_gene: TRBJ2-5
abundance: NA
d_gene: NA
v_gene: TRBV21-1
CDR3nt: TGTGCCAGCAGCGCCCACGCTAAAGAGACCCAGTACTTC
CDR3aa: CASSAHAKETQYF

j_gene: TRBJ2-7
abundance: NA
d_gene: NA
v_gene: TRBV7-2
CDR3nt: TGTGCCAGCAGCTCAAGCGGGACAATGAACGAGCAGTACTTC
CDR3aa: CASSSSGTMNEQYF

j_gene: TRBJ1-2
abundance: NA
d_gene: TRBD1
v_gene: TRBV7-9
CDR3nt: TGTGCCAGCAGCTCCGTCGCGGACAGGTTGTCTAACTATGGCTACACCTTC
CDR3aa: CASSSVADRLSNYGYTF

j_gene: TRBJ1-2
abundance: NA
d_gene: TRBD1
v_gene: TRBV7-8
CDR3nt: TGTGCCAGCAGCCCGGTTATCAGACAGGGCAATACTAACTATGGCTACACCTTC
CDR3aa: CASSPVIRQGNTNYGYTF

j_gene: TRBJ2-7
abundance: NA
d_gene: NA
v_gene: TRBV4-3
CDR3nt: TGCGCCAGCAGCCCAAGAAGGGGCGGGGCTTACGAGCAGTACTTC
CDR3aa: CASSPRRGGAYEQYF

j_gene: TRBJ2-5
abundance: NA
d_gene: TRBD1
v_gene: TRBV4-2
CDR3nt: TGTGCCAGCAGCCATTCGGAGAGACAGGGCTGGGAGACCCAGTACTTC
CDR3aa: CASSHSERQGWETQYF

j_gene: TRBJ2-1
abundance: NA
d_gene: TRBD1
v_gene: TRBV4-1
CDR3nt: TGCGCCAGCAGCCAAGAGACAGGGTCCGATGAGCAGTTCTTC
CDR3aa: CASSQETGSDEQFF

j_gene: TRBJ2-2
abundance: few
d_gene: NA
v_gene: TRBV5-1
CDR3nt: TGCGCCAGCAGCTTGAACAGGGAACGCACCGGGGAGCTGTTTTTT
CDR3aa: CASSLNRERTGELFF

j_gene: TRBJ1-6
abundance: NA
d_gene: NA
v_gene: TRBV7-6
CDR3nt: TGTGCCAGCAGCTTAGAAGGACATGGGGATTCACCCCTCCACTTT
CDR3aa: CASSLEGHGDSPLHF

j_gene: TRBJ1-1
abundance: NA
d_gene: TRBD1
v_gene: TRBV4-3
CDR3nt: TGCGCCAGCAGCTCCGGGACAGGGGGCCAAATGAACACTGAAGCTTTCTTT
CDR3aa: CASSSGTGGQMNTEAFF

j_gene: TRBJ2-7
abundance: NA
d_gene: NA
v_gene: TRBV5-4
CDR3nt: TGTGCCAGCAGCTTATCAGGGGCTACGGTATCCTACGAGCAGTACTTC
CDR3aa: CASSLSGATVSYEQYF

j_gene: TRBJ2-3
abundance: NA
d_gene: NA
v_gene: TRBV4-1
CDR3nt: TGCGCCAGCAGCCAAGCGACAATGGCAGATACGCAGTATTTT
CDR3aa: CASSQATMADTQYF

j_gene: TRBJ1-2
abundance: NA
d_gene: NA
v_gene: TRBV7-9
CDR3nt: TGTGCCAGCAGCTTAGCCGGCAGGGTCTATGGCTACACCTTC
CDR3aa: CASSLAGRVYGYTF

j_gene: TRBJ2-2
abundance: NA
d_gene: NA
v_gene: TRBV7-3
CDR3nt: TGTGCCAGCAGCTTACTGCCAGGGGGGACCGGGGAGCTGTTTTTT
CDR3aa: CASSLLPGGTGELFF

j_gene: TRBJ2-5
abundance: once
d_gene: NA
v_gene: TRBV4-3
CDR3nt: TGCGCCAGCAGCCCCGGGACTCACCAAGAGACCCAGTACTTC
CDR3aa: CASSPGTHQETQYF

j_gene: TRBJ1-1
abundance: NA
d_gene: TRBD1
v_gene: TRBV2
CDR3nt: TGTGCCAGCAGTAGGGACAGGGGAGGGACTGAAGCTTTCTTT
CDR3aa: CASSRDRGGTEAFF

j_gene: TRBJ1-6
abundance: NA
d_gene: NA
v_gene: TRBV4-3
CDR3nt: TGCGCCAGCCGACAGACGCCTAATAATAATTCACCCCTCCACTTT
CDR3aa: CASRQTPNNNSPLHF

j_gene: TRBJ1-2
abundance: NA
d_gene: NA
v_gene: TRBV4-3
CDR3nt: TGCGCCAGCAGCCAAGAGGTAGGCTGGGCCTATGGCTACACCTTC
CDR3aa: CASSQEVGWAYGYTF